This T cell receptor (beta chain) was captured in a study of cytomegalovirus exposure and HLA in healthy donors. In germline, CDR1 is SGDLS, CDR2 YYNGEE. J lost 4 bases, V lost 4 bases, and 11 bases had no gene match. The CDR3 is 16 residues long. Details on this clone: The antigen remains undetermined.

Clones were sequenced by immunoSEQ multiplex PCR, and TCRdb holds only the in-frame ones, with some missing. The sample carries about 140,000 clones, about 86% recorded once. Findings of the study overall: There were some public TCRs occurring in many donors, but most TCR sequences were rare.

This receptor was taken from a man between 18 and 35 years old in good health and CMV-seronegative. The J gene is TRBJ2-3, the V gene TRBV9; TRBD2 agrees at 8 bases. Sequenced material: PBMCs. The CDR3 sequence: CASSPTSVGSADTQYF. In nucleotides, the CDR3 is TGTGCCAGCAGCCCGACTAGCGTCGGGAGCGCAGATACGCAGTATTTT.